This T cell receptor (beta chain) was retrieved from a study of post-analysis software for immune sequencing data. Overall study results and limits: Under the F measure, samples that were prepared in one batch clustered strongly together. Patients had higher frequencies than controls of roughly five TRBV segments, including TRBV5-6, TRBV5-1 and TRBV20-1. People with multiple sclerosis had a significantly lower normalized Chao1 diversity than controls did.

With respect to this clonotype: Its target is unknown.

The authors incorporated unique molecular identifiers into the TCR beta cDNA libraries. It was from about 0.98 to 11 million T cells that some 500,000 cDNA molecules came. TCRdb processed the PCR reads anew with MiXCR; each CDR3 protein has one entry. Among hundreds of thousands of distinct CDR3 sequences listed, approximately 60% were seen once. The germline V and J ends were trimmed by 0 bases and 10 bases, with 15 bases remaining between them. The CDR3 consists of 14 residues. Germline CDR1 is LGHNA and CDR2 is YNFKEQ. Sequencing was carried out using blood. This clonotype was sampled from a girl aged 2-10 years with multiple sclerosis. The chain links TRBV4-2 to TRBJ1-2; D perhaps matches TRBD1 (5 bases). The CDR3 loop reads CASSQDGDGLSYTF. The CDR3 nucleotides read TGTGCCAGCAGCCAAGATGGGGACGGCCTGTCCTACACCTTC.